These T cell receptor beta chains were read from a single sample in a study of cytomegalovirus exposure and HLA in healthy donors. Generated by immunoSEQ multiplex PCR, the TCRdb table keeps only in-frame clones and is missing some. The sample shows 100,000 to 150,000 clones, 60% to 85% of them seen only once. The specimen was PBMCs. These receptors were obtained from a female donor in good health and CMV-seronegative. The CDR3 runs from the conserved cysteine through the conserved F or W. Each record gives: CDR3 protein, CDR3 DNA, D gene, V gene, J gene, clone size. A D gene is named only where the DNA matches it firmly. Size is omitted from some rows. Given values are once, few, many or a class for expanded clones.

CASSSGTVGTGELFF	TGCGCCAGCAGCTCTGGGACAGTGGGCACCGGGGAGCTGTTTTTT	TRBD1	TRBV5-1	TRBJ2-2	.
CASSRDRGNQPQHF	TGTGCCAGCAGTCGGGACAGGGGAAATCAGCCCCAGCATTTT	TRBD1	TRBV6-5	TRBJ1-5	.
CASSELDSYGYTF	TGTGCCAGCAGTGAACTGGACAGCTATGGCTACACCTTC	.	TRBV6-1	TRBJ1-2	.
CASSPIWLNTEAFF	TGTGCCAGCTCACCAATATGGCTGAACACTGAAGCTTTCTTT	.	TRBV18	TRBJ1-1	.
CASSQVNRGTEAFF	TGCGCCAGCAGCCAGGTTAACAGGGGCACTGAAGCTTTCTTT	TRBD1	TRBV4-1	TRBJ1-1	.
CASSRDSAPLHF	TGTGCCAGCAGCCGCGACAGCGCACCCCTCCACTTT	.	TRBV6-1	TRBJ1-6	.
CASSPLARNTEAFF	TGTGCCAGCTCACCACTTGCCAGGAACACTGAAGCTTTCTTT	.	TRBV18	TRBJ1-1	few
CASSYKSGSTDTQYF	TGTGCCAGCAGTTACAAGAGCGGGAGCACAGATACGCAGTATTTT	.	TRBV6-6	TRBJ2-3	.
CASSITPQGDEQYF	TGTGCCAGCAGCATTACCCCACAGGGGGACGAGCAGTACTTC	TRBD1	TRBV7-7	TRBJ2-7	few
CASNFLHTGGGAKNIQYF	TGTGCCAGCAACTTTCTCCATACGGGAGGGGGGGCCAAAAACATTCAGTACTTC	TRBD2	TRBV5-6	TRBJ2-4	.
CASSARGYTGELFF	TGTGCCAGCAGCGCCCGGGGGTACACCGGGGAGCTGTTTTTT	.	TRBV9	TRBJ2-2	.
CASRPGTGSSGNTIYF	TGTGCCAGCAGACCCGGGACAGGGTCTTCTGGAAACACCATATATTTT	TRBD1	TRBV7-9	TRBJ1-3	few
CASNSWQGGLRTDTQYF	TGTGCCAGCAATTCATGGCAGGGGGGATTAAGAACAGATACGCAGTATTTT	.	TRBV21-1	TRBJ2-3	few
CASSYSRGLGTEAFF	TGTGCCAGCAGTTACTCGAGGGGGCTTGGCACTGAAGCTTTCTTT	TRBD1	TRBV6-5	TRBJ1-1	.
CSAGRGYEQYF	TGCAGTGCTGGGCGGGGCTACGAGCAGTACTTC	.	TRBV20-1	TRBJ2-7	.
CASSRGQGKDTQYF	TGTGCCAGCAGTCGTGGACAGGGGAAAGATACGCAGTATTTT	TRBD1	TRBV2	TRBJ2-3	few
CASSPNFYEQYF	TGTGCCAGCAGCCCCAACTTCTACGAGCAGTACTTC	.	TRBV5-5	TRBJ2-7	.
CASSQDGKGAEDGQPQHF	TGCGCCAGCAGCCAAGATGGAAAGGGGGCCGAGGACGGTCAGCCCCAGCATTTT	TRBD1	TRBV4-1	TRBJ1-5	.
CASRLAGGSNEQFF	TGTGCCAGCAGACTAGCGGGAGGATCCAATGAGCAGTTCTTC	TRBD2	TRBV7-9	TRBJ2-1	.
CASSLAGGLPGANVLTF	TGTGCCAGCAGCTTAGCGGGAGGGTTGCCTGGGGCCAACGTCCTGACTTTC	TRBD2	TRBV7-8	TRBJ2-6	.
CASSPRLAATDTQYF	TGTGCCAGCAGCCCCCGGCTAGCGGCCACAGATACGCAGTATTTT	TRBD2	TRBV28	TRBJ2-3	.
CASSSGQGGNSPLHF	TGTGCCAGCAGTTCCGGACAGGGTGGGAATTCACCCCTCCACTTT	TRBD1	TRBV27	TRBJ1-6	.
CASSQPGLAGGYNYNEQFF	TGTGCCAGCAGCCAGCCGGGACTAGCGGGGGGGTATAACTACAATGAGCAGTTCTTC	TRBD2	TRBV4-2	TRBJ2-1	.
CASSERARMNTEAFF	TGTGCCAGCAGTGAACGAGCGAGGATGAACACTGAAGCTTTCTTT	.	TRBV6-1	TRBJ1-1	.
CASSQIQGVNTEAFF	TGCGCCAGCAGTCAGATACAGGGGGTCAACACTGAAGCTTTCTTT	TRBD1	TRBV23-1	TRBJ1-1	.
CASSKGQGQETQYF	TGTGCCAGCAGCAAGGGACAGGGCCAAGAGACCCAGTACTTC	TRBD1	TRBV7-9	TRBJ2-5	.
CASSPTGVKSNQPQHF	TGTGCCAGCAGCCCTACGGGGGTTAAGAGCAATCAGCCCCAGCATTTT	.	TRBV4-2	TRBJ1-5	.
CASSVPALPGTQYF	TGTGCCAGCAGTGTTCCGGCCCTCCCGGGGACCCAGTACTTC	.	TRBV6-1	TRBJ2-5	.
CASSKGETGAYEQYF	TGTGCCAGCAGCAAAGGGGAGACAGGGGCCTACGAGCAGTACTTC	.	TRBV21-1	TRBJ2-7	.
CASSSQVTYEQYF	TGTGCCAGCAGCTCACAGGTAACCTACGAGCAGTACTTC	.	TRBV5-6	TRBJ2-7	once
CASTLLTGELFF	TGTGCCAGCACCCTTCTTACCGGGGAGCTGTTTTTT	.	TRBV11-2	TRBJ2-2	once